In its sample, the clone carrying this T cell receptor beta chain was seen many times. Its antigen is still unknown. Attachment of unique molecular identifiers to individual cDNA molecules was performed. TCRdb re-called the 5' RACE reads with MiXCR, one entry per CDR3 protein. The table shows 45,000 to 55,000 distinct CDR3 sequences, with around 10% occurring only once. The CDR3 covers 13 residues. CDR1 and CDR2 (germline): SGHRS, YFSETQ. V shed 0 bases and J shed 6 bases, with 7 bases lying between them. This sample stems from a study of early T cells in non-severe SARS-CoV-2 infection. Study as a whole: Sequencing was performed on bulk RNA from unsorted whole blood, leaving chains unpaired. Study-wide results and caveats: Missing private and CD4 specificities, VDJdb matching favored anti-spike CD8 responses.

Sequences were obtained from whole blood. The TCR comes from an adult who was a healthcare worker with PCR-confirmed SARS-CoV-2 infection or an uninfected control (not recorded which). The rearrangement links TRBV5-1 to TRBJ2-1; unclear D gene. The CDR3, as DNA: TGCGCCAGCAGCTTGGACAGACCCAATGAGCAGTTCTTC. As protein: CASSLDRPNEQFF.